The clone carrying this TCR beta chain was seen a few times. Its cognate antigen is unknown. This specimen belongs to a study of blood T cells in healthy people across ages. General observations from the study: Strong correlation was found linking TCR beta diversity to naive T cell percentage.

Germline values: CDR1 LGHDT, CDR2 YNNKEL (reference sequence). CDR3 size: 13 residues. The junction had 7 bases not matched to a gene; V was cut back by 11 bases and J by 4 bases. Each sample had at least 6.5 million PBMCs isolated. Using a J-beta primer mix together with a sample-barcoded 5' primer, a second PCR was run for roughly 6 to 12 cycles. Template switching added a 12-random-nucleotide identifier to every cDNA molecule. TCRdb analysed the 5' RACE reads with MiXCR anew, one entry per CDR3 protein. The sample records some 850,000 distinct CDR3 sequences, approximately 24% being singletons. This sample was also put to use in a study of T cells of mothers and their children. This second study says: The sample comes from fewer than 10 healthy Caucasian donors: mothers and children.

This chain connects TRBV3-1 to TRBJ2-7, with 11 bases aligning to TRBD1. The TCR originated in a boy aged 10-17 years in good health. The specimen sequenced was blood. The CDR3 DNA follows: TGTGCCGCCGGGACAGGGGGAAGGTACGAGCAGTACTTC. Protein sequence: CAAGTGGRYEQYF.